This TCR beta chain is from a study of Ad26.COV2.S vaccination and SARS-CoV-2 variants. Study in general: The authors gave Ad26.COV2.S intramuscularly, either once or twice 56 days apart.

J lost 3 bases, V lost 6 bases, and 6 bases had no gene match. Germline assignment: CDR1 SGDLS and CDR2 YYNGEE. This CDR3 comprises 14 residues. Treatment described: 15 to 20 received Ad26.COV2.S at low or high dose, single or two shots; five or six received placebo; per-sample allocation not given. After the first vaccine or placebo injection, samples were drawn on day 63. An Ad26 vector expressing Wuhan-strain SARS-CoV-2 spike served as the vaccine. The table came from immunoSEQ multiplex PCR; TCRdb's copy has only in-frame clones and leaves some out. This sample has hundreds of thousands of clones, with roughly nine tenths found just once.

This clonotype originated in a person between 18 and 59 years old who received the Ad26.COV2.S COVID-19 vaccine or a placebo. Sample: peripheral blood, taken in a trial of Ad26.COV2.S vaccine versus placebo. The chain recombines TRBV9 with TRBJ2-3, with 8 bases identical to TRBD2. The CDR3 nucleotides are TGTGCCAGCACGGGAGGGATCCATACAGATACGCAGTATTTT. It encodes CASTGGIHTDTQYF.